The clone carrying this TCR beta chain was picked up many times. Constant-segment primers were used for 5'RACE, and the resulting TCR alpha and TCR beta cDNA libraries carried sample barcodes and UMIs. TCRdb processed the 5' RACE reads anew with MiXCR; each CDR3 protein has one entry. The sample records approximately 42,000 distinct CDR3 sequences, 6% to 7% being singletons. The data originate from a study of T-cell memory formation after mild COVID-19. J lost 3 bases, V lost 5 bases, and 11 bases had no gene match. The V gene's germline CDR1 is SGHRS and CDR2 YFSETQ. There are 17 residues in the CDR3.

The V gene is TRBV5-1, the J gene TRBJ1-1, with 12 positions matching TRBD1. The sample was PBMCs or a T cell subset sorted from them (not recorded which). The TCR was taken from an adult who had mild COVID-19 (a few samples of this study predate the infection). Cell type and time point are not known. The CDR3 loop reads CASRPNRDRGPDTEAFF. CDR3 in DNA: TGCGCCAGCAGACCGAACCGGGACAGGGGGCCGGACACTGAAGCTTTCTTT.